These 12 T cell receptor beta chains share one sample of origin, sequenced in a study of PD-1 blockade in classical Hodgkin lymphoma (dated by TCRdb to about 2020). Library construction relied on the immunoSEQ multiplex PCR assay. The table comes from immuneACCESS by way of TCRdb, which keeps in-frame sequences with V and J called. Part of the clones is missing from these tables; in studies checked, under half for an unresolved V gene and the rest for unknown reasons. In this sample the table shows approximately 100,000 clones, 83% of which occur a single time. Together, the top ten hold about 15% of the sample. The sample's time point label is to be understood as: cycle 4 day 1 (C4D1), after more than five weeks of nivolumab. Relapse after autologous stem cell transplantation had occurred in all trial patients, and cohorts A, B and C were distinguished by prior brentuximab vedotin exposure. Material: peripheral blood mononuclear cells (PBMCs), obtained before the fourth cycle of nivolumab. These receptors were collected from a human donor with classical Hodgkin lymphoma.

The chain recombines TRBV10-1 with TRBJ2-5, with D possibly TRBD2 on 7 matching bases. Looked up from germline, CDR1 is WNHNN and CDR2 is SYGVQD (reference sequence). Trimming took off 3 bases at V and 1 base at J, with 15 bases between the two ends. CDR3 length: 16 amino acids. CDR3 DNA sequence: TGCGCCAGCAGTGACCCAGGGGCTAGCGGCCAAGAGACCCAGTACTTC. It is translated as CASSDPGASGQETQYF.

The V gene is TRBV28, the J gene TRBJ1-1; possibly TRBD1 for D (5 bases). The germline V gene has CDR1 MDHEN and CDR2 SYDVKM. This CDR3 is built from 14 residues. Trimming left V 3 bases short and J 1 base short, with 9 bases between. Written as DNA, the CDR3 is TGTGCCAGCAGTTTCCATGGGGGGAACACTGAAGCTTTCTTT. This sequence encodes CASSFHGGNTEAFF.

This rearrangement joins TRBV30 to TRBJ2-7; D possibly uses TRBD1 or TRBD2 (5 bases each). The germline gives CDR1 GTSNPN, CDR2 SVGIG (reference sequence). The CDR3 sequence is 13 residues long. The V gene lost 5 bases and the J gene lost 3 bases, with 14 bases spanning the gap. CDR3 sequence (DNA): TGTGCCTGGTCTCCGGGGCCGTTCTACGAGCAGTACTTC. This gives the protein CAWSPGPFYEQYF.

The V call is TRBV5-1, the J call TRBJ2-1, with 8 nucleotides matching TRBD2. Germline V CDR1 and CDR2: SGHRS, YFSETQ. The CDR3 sequence is 15 residues long. Trimming removed 0 bases from V and 9 bases from J; junction bases left unmatched: 8. The CDR3 here is CASSLGGTRGSEQFF. The CDR3 bases are TGCGCCAGCAGCTTGGGCGGGACTAGGGGGAGTGAGCAGTTCTTC.

This chain joins TRBV5-1 and TRBJ2-2; D gene ambiguous. The CDR3 contains 14 residues. V lost 2 bases and J lost 1, with 6 bases in between. Germline assignment: CDR1 SGHRS and CDR2 YFSETQ. DNA of the CDR3: TGCGCCAGCAGCTTCGATGGGAACACCGGGGAGCTGTTTTTT. It encodes CASSFDGNTGELFF. The whole variable domain, remainder taken from reference TRBV5-1 and TRBJ2-2, is KAGVTQTPRYLIKTRGQQVTLSCSPISGHRSVSWYQQTPGQGLQFLFEYFSETQRNKGNFPGRFSGRQFSNSRSEMNVSTLELGDSALYLCASSFDGNTGELFFGEGSRLTVL.

The chain is built from TRBV6-6 and TRBJ1-1; 8 bases align to TRBD1. This CDR3 has 13 residues. Germline loops: CDR1 MNHNY, CDR2 SVGAGI (reference sequence). V trimming: 5 bases; J trimming: 8 bases; junction bases outside the gene matches: 7. This chain's CDR3 is CASSGQGLREAFF. The CDR3 nucleotides read TGTGCCAGCAGTGGACAGGGTCTAAGAGAAGCTTTCTTT.

In its sample, this clone was seen a few times. The chain employs TRBV4-1 and TRBJ1-1; no clear D gene. The germline gives CDR1 MGHRA, CDR2 YSYEKL. The CDR3 contains 14 residues. Trimming stripped 2 bases from V and 4 bases from J, with 11 bases between. CDR3 DNA: TGCGCCAGCAGCCAACCCCGCCGGGCCACTGAAGCTTTCTTT. Its translation: CASSQPRRATEAFF.

The chain employs TRBV5-4 and TRBJ2-6; D not certain. The ends were cut back, 6 bases at V and 4 bases at J, with 8 bases in the middle. Germline CDR1 and CDR2: SGHNT and YYREEE (reference sequence). The CDR3 totals 13 residues. DNA of the CDR3: TGTGCCAGCACCTTCTTCGGGGCCAACGTCCTGACTTTC. Encoded protein: CASTFFGANVLTF.

J is TRBJ1-2 and V is TRBV14; D possibly corresponds to TRBD1 (5 bases). V dropped 0 bases and J dropped 7 bases, with 12 bases sitting between them. CDR3 length equals 14 residues. Per the germline V gene, CDR1 is SGHDN and CDR2 is FVKESK. The CDR3 DNA is TGTGCCAGCAGCCAAGATCTGGGACTAGGTGGCTACACCTTC. It specifies CASSQDLGLGGYTF.

This chain links TRBV5-5 with TRBJ1-1; D gene ambiguous. Trimming removed 0 bases from V and 5 bases from J, with 14 bases in between. The CDR3 is made up of 15 amino acids. Per germline, CDR1 SGHKS and CDR2 YYEKEE (reference sequence). The CDR3 DNA reads TGTGCCAGCAGCTTGGCCCCCGGGAGCTCAACTGAAGCTTTCTTT. It specifies CASSLAPGSSTEAFF.

Here the CDR3 DNA reads TGTGCCAGCAGCCTTGACAGCCCCACCGGGGAGCTGTTTTTT. It translates to CASSLDSPTGELFF. J is TRBJ2-2 and V is TRBV7-9, with a tentative D call TRBD1 (5 bases). CDR3 size: 14 residues. CDR1 and CDR2 (germline): SEHNR, FQNEAQ (reference sequence). The V end lost 5 bases, the J end lost 4 bases, and 11 bases lay between the germline ends.

V and J are TRBV10-3 and TRBJ2-7, with a possible D match to TRBD2 (6 bases). Looked up from germline, CDR1 is ENHRY and CDR2 is SYGVKD. Between the trimmed V and J ends, which lost 2 bases and 6 bases, there was a span of 17 bases. The CDR3 spans 15 residues. The CDR3 bases are TGTGCCATCAGTGAGAGGACTTCACCCGGGGGCGAGCAGTACTTC. Translation gives CAISERTSPGGEQYF.